This entry concerns a single T cell receptor (beta chain). Methods used by the authors: By means of reference gene primer amplification, nucleated cell counts were estimated. This table comes from immunoSEQ multiplex PCR, and its TCRdb copy is limited to in-frame clones, with some not included. The V and J calls and clone size come from that table; D and trimming were worked out from the DNA. This repertoire shows roughly 400,000 clones, around 87% found once; its top ten account for approximately 10%. Cohorts were based on clinical histories the participants reported. Donors of Cohort 3 who recovered were those that had two negative PCRs, clearance, or symptom resolution. The data belong to a study of blood T cell repertoires in COVID-19. Study context: From T cells, B-cell-depleted T cells, or PBMCs came the material, which was cDNA or gDNA.

The sequence derives from a woman between 45 and 60 years old who had recovered from COVID-19. Sequenced sample: PBMCs or T cells enriched from blood (not recorded which).

The CDR3 sequence: CASSQEWTRSTGELFF. The CDR3 DNA reads as TGCGCCAGCAGCCAAGAATGGACTAGGAGCACCGGGGAGCTGTTTTTT. The chain recombines TRBV4-3 with TRBJ2-2; 7 bases align to TRBD2. This CDR3 has 16 amino acids. Per the germline V gene, CDR1 is LGHNA and CDR2 is YSLEER. V shed 0 bases and J 4 bases; nucleotides not matched to a gene: 5.